These 14 T cell receptor beta chains came from one sample sequenced in a study of cytomegalovirus exposure and HLA in healthy donors. PCR involved 60 Vbeta and 13 Jbeta primers. TCRdb's copy holds only in-frame clones and misses some; the assay was immunoSEQ multiplex PCR. There are some 150,000 clones in the sample; around nine tenths occur only once, and roughly 5% lies in the top ten. Sequences were obtained from PBMCs. These receptors all come from a woman aged 30 to 39 in good health and CMV-seronegative.

The rearrangement joins TRBV5-6 to TRBJ1-2; 9 bases are a match to TRBD1. Germline CDR1 SGHDT, CDR2 YYEEEE. The CDR3 loop spans 15 amino acids. V gave up 6 bases and J gave up 7 bases; unmatched junction bases: 13. The CDR3 bases are TGTGCCAGCACAACCGTACAGGGGGCTAGGAGTGGCTACACCTTC. Its protein is CASTTVQGARSGYTF.

This chain links TRBV28 with TRBJ2-3; D is ambiguous. The CDR3 length is 14 residues. Between the trimmed V and J ends, which lost 3 bases and 2 bases, there was a span of 9 bases. Germline V gene lookup returns CDR1 MDHEN and CDR2 SYDVKM. For the CDR3, the DNA is TGTGCCAGCAGTTTTTATGGGCACACAGATACGCAGTATTTT. It specifies CASSFYGHTDTQYF. The variable domain in full, completed from reference TRBV28 and TRBJ2-3, reads DVKVTQSSRYLVKRTGEKVFLECVQDMDHENMFWYRQDPGLGLRLIYFSYDVKMKEKGDIPEGYSVSREKKERFSLILESASTNQTSMYLCASSFYGHTDTQYFGPGTRLTVL.

The chain employs TRBV7-9 and TRBJ2-5; 9 nucleotides agree with TRBD2. With the DNA end fitting TRBJ2-7 better, the J assignment may be wrong. CDR3 length equals 16 residues. Germline assignment: CDR1 SEHNR and CDR2 FQNEAQ (reference sequence). The CDR3 loop reads CASSARGAGGRHEQYF. CDR3 coding DNA: TGTGCCAGCAGCGCACGGGGAGCGGGAGGCCGCCACGAGCAGTACTTC.

This chain joins TRBV9 and TRBJ2-1; D is unresolved. Trimming removed 4 bases from V and 6 bases from J, with 14 bases in between. In germline, CDR1 is SGDLS, CDR2 YYNGEE. This CDR3 region has 14 residues. CDR3 region: CASSTRSFGNEQFF. The DNA for the CDR3 is TGTGCCAGCAGCACGCGGAGTTTCGGCAATGAGCAGTTCTTC.

The chain combines TRBV7-3 with TRBJ1-4; tentative D call: TRBD1 (5 bases). In germline, CDR1 is SGHTA, CDR2 FQGTGA. The CDR3 totals 13 residues. The CDR3 region is CTKRQWGDEKLFF. The DNA for the CDR3 is TGTACAAAGCGGCAATGGGGGGATGAAAAACTGTTTTTT.

V and J are TRBV4-1 and TRBJ2-5, with TRBD2 identical over 14 bases. Losses at the gene ends were 4 bases for V and 4 bases for J; bases not matched to a gene: 5. CDR1 and CDR2 (germline): MGHRA, YSYEKL. The CDR3 sequence is 16 residues long. The CDR3 spells CASSPQGLAGVETQYF. DNA for the CDR3: TGCGCCAGCAGCCCCCAGGGACTAGCGGGAGTAGAGACCCAGTACTTC.

This chain joins TRBV29-1 and TRBJ2-3; possible D gene TRBD2, 5 bases. V lost 8 bases and J 4 bases, leaving 13 bases between the germline ends. The germline V gene has CDR1 SQVTM and CDR2 ANQGSEA. This CDR3 is built from 12 residues. CDR3 amino acids: CSFRRYADTQYF. CDR3 nucleotides: TGCAGCTTCCGGAGGTACGCAGATACGCAGTATTTT.

The chain couples TRBV19 to TRBJ2-1; 9 bases are shared with TRBD2. Germline CDR1 reads LNHDA; CDR2 reads SQIVND (reference sequence). Germline trimming cut 11 bases from V and 8 bases from J; bases unmatched to any gene: 7. The CDR3 sequence is 12 residues long. The CDR3 loop is CASSGLAYEQFF. In DNA, the CDR3 is TGTGCCTCCTCTGGACTAGCGTATGAGCAGTTCTTC.

The CDR3 DNA reads as TGCGCCAGCAGGGGGGCTGGTCTACCCACCGGGGAGCTGTTTTTT. Translated: CASRGAGLPTGELFF. V gene TRBV5-1 combines with J gene TRBJ2-2, with D possibly being TRBD1 (6 bases). Trimming stripped 5 bases from V and 4 bases from J, with 15 bases between. This CDR3 has 15 amino acids. Germline V gene data show CDR1 as SGHRS and CDR2 as YFSETQ.

The V call is TRBV7-8, the J call TRBJ2-1, with TRBD2 identical over 12 bases. Germline assignment: CDR1 SGHVS and CDR2 FQNEAQ. V lost 5 bases and J lost 2; bases outside the gene matches: 13. The CDR3 totals 19 residues. CDR3: CASSDPQGTSGLTYNEQFF. CDR3 nucleotides: TGTGCCAGCAGCGACCCCCAGGGGACTAGCGGGCTAACCTACAATGAGCAGTTCTTC.

V gene TRBV12-5 combines with J gene TRBJ1-2; no definite D call. The CDR3 consists of 14 residues. CDR1 and CDR2 (germline): LGHNT, FRNRAP. The V and J ends lost 4 bases and 3 bases respectively, with 12 bases between them. In DNA form, the CDR3 reads TGTGCTAGTGGTTCCGATACAGAGTACTATGGCTACACCTTC. It specifies CASGSDTEYYGYTF.

The rearrangement links TRBV28 to TRBJ2-3, with a tentative D call TRBD2 (5 bases). V was shortened by 4 bases and J by 1 base, with 9 bases between the two germline ends. Germline V gene data show CDR1 as MDHEN and CDR2 as SYDVKM. The CDR3 is 14 amino acids. CDR3 in amino acids: CASSSQAGTDTQYF. CDR3 bases: TGTGCCAGCAGTTCTCAAGCGGGCACAGATACGCAGTATTTT. Together with reference TRBV28 and TRBJ2-3, the CDR3 gives the full variable domain: DVKVTQSSRYLVKRTGEKVFLECVQDMDHENMFWYRQDPGLGLRLIYFSYDVKMKEKGDIPEGYSVSREKKERFSLILESASTNQTSMYLCASSSQAGTDTQYFGPGTRLTVL.

This rearrangement joins TRBV7-2 to TRBJ2-7, with TRBD2 matching over 7 bases. V lost 1 base and J lost 0; bases outside the gene matches: 3. Germline V gene sequence: CDR1 SGHTA, CDR2 FQGNSA. CDR3 length: 15 amino acids. The CDR3 coding sequence is TGTGCCAGCAGCTTAGACGGGGGGAACTCCTACGAGCAGTACTTC. Protein: CASSLDGGNSYEQYF.

This clone was observed a few times. J is TRBJ2-7 and V is TRBV28; D is unclear. Trimming cost V 6 bases and J 0 bases, with 12 bases left between them. Looked up from germline, CDR1 is MDHEN and CDR2 is SYDVKM. The CDR3 covers 14 residues. The CDR3 loop reads CASSSVNLSYEQYF. The CDR3 nucleotides read TGTGCCAGCAGCTCAGTCAACCTCTCCTACGAGCAGTACTTC.